The sequence of this T cell receptor beta chain was determined in a study of Ad26.COV2.S vaccination and SARS-CoV-2 variants. Study results and limitations: The TCR-based breadth and depth measures might underestimate overall T cell responses.

V was cut by 4 bases and J by 3 bases, with 13 bases left in between. This CDR3 contains 15 residues. Germline loops: CDR1 LGHNA, CDR2 YSLEER. Regarding treatment: some 19 received Ad26.COV2.S at low or high dose, single or two shots; a few received placebo; per-sample allocation not given. Sample collection was performed on day 63 after the first vaccine or placebo injection. As regards this clone: The antigen is unknown.

TCRdb keeps only in-frame clones here, not all; method: immunoSEQ multiplex PCR. In the table there are 350,000 to 600,000 clones, roughly nine tenths of which are singletons. The receptor was derived from a person between 18 and 60 years old who received the Ad26.COV2.S COVID-19 vaccine or a placebo. The chain couples TRBV4-3 to TRBJ2-1; D may be TRBD1 (5 bases). The sequencing used peripheral blood, collected in a trial of Ad26.COV2.S vaccine versus placebo. CDR3 in DNA: TGCGCCAGCAGCCGCGACAGTACAAACTACAATGAGCAGTTCTTC. As protein: CASSRDSTNYNEQFF.